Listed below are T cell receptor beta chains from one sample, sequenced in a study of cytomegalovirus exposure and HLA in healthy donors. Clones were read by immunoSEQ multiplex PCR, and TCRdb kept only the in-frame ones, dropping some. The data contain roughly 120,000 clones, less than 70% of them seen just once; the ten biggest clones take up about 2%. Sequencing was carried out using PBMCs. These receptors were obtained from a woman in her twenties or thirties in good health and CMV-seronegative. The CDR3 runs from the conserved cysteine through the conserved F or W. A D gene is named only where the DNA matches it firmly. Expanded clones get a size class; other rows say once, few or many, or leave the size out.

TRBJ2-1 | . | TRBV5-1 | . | CASSLGPAYNEQFF | TGCGCCAGCAGCTTGGGGCCAGCCTACAATGAGCAGTTCTTC
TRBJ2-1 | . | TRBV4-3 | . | CASSQDRRDYNEQFF | TGCGCCAGCAGCCAAGATCGGCGGGACTACAATGAGCAGTTCTTC
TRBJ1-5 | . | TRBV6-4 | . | CAGFRVYNQPQHF | TGTGCCGGATTCAGGGTTTACAATCAGCCCCAGCATTTT
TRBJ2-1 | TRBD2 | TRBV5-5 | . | CASERLALSSYNEQFF | TGTGCCAGCGAAAGACTAGCGCTGAGCTCCTACAATGAGCAGTTCTTC
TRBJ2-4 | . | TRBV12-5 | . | CARKTVYRNIQYF | TGTGCTAGGAAGACAGTATATAGAAACATTCAGTACTTC
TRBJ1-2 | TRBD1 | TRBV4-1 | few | CASSPGQGAYGYTF | TGCGCCAGCAGCCCCGGACAGGGGGCTTATGGCTACACCTTC
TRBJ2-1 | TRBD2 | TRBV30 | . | CAWSRNNLAGAYNEQFF | TGTGCCTGGAGTCGCAACAATCTAGCGGGAGCCTACAATGAGCAGTTCTTC
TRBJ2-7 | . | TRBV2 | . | CASSEMGEHYEQYF | TGTGCCAGCAGTGAGATGGGAGAACACTACGAGCAGTATTTC
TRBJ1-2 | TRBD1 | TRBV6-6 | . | CASNPGQGRYGYTF | TGTGCCAGCAATCCGGGACAGGGGCGCTATGGCTACACCTTC
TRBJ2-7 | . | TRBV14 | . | CASSQDWDIYEQYF | TGTGCCAGCAGCCAAGACTGGGACATCTACGAGCAGTACTTC
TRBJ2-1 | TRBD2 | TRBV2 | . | CASKDPRTSGRANEQFF | TGTGCCAGCAAGGACCCCCGGACTAGCGGGAGGGCAAATGAGCAGTTCTTC
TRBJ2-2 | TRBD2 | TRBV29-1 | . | CSVGTTQLTGELFF | TGCAGCGTAGGGACTACCCAACTCACCGGGGAGCTGTTTTTT
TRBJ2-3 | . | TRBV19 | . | CASSISGADTQYF | TGTGCCAGTAGTATTTCAGGGGCAGATACGCAGTATTTT
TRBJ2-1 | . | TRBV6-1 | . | CASSEAGVSYNEQFF | TGTGCCAGCAGTGAAGCGGGAGTCTCGTACAATGAGCAGTTCTTC
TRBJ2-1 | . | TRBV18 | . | CASSLFDSPNEQFF | TGTGCCAGCTCACTATTTGACAGCCCCAATGAGCAGTTCTTC
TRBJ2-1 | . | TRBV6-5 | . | CASSYVQSLADNEQFF | TGTGCCAGCAGTTACGTACAGTCCCTCGCCGACAATGAGCAGTTCTTC
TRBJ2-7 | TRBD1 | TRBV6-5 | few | CASSRQGAREQYF | TGTGCCAGCAGCCGTCAGGGGGCACGCGAGCAGTACTTC
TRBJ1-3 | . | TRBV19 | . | CASSRTGSSGNTIYF | TGTGCCAGTAGTAGAACAGGGAGCTCTGGAAACACCATATATTTT
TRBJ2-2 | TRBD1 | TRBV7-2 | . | CASSDRGNTGELFF | TGTGCCAGCAGCGACAGGGGGAACACCGGGGAGCTGTTTTTT
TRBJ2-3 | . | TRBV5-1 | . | CASSLGLASSTDTQYF | TGCGCCAGCAGCTTGGGGCTAGCGTCTAGCACAGATACGCAGTATTTT
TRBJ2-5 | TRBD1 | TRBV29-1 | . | CSVEWDRGQETQYF | TGCAGCGTTGAATGGGACAGGGGTCAAGAGACCCAGTACTTC
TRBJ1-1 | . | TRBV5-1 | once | CASSLGSTEAFF | TGCGCCAGCAGTCTAGGGAGTACTGAAGCTTTCTTT
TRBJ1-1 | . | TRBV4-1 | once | CASSLDSGGSRGAFF | TGCGCCAGCAGCCTGGATTCCGGGGGGAGTAGGGGTGCTTTCTTT
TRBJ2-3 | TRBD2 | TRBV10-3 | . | CAISEGTSGTPQYF | TGTGCCATCAGTGAAGGGACTAGCGGGACTCCGCAGTATTTT
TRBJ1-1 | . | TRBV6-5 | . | CASSVYRAPTSEAFF | TGTGCCAGCAGTGTGTACAGGGCCCCTACCTCTGAAGCTTTCTTT
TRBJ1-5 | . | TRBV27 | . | CASSTTDTNQPQHF | TGTGCCAGCAGTACGACAGACACCAATCAGCCCCAGCATTTT
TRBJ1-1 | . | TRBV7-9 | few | CASSERNTEAFF | TGTGCCAGCAGCGAGAGAAACACTGAAGCTTTCTTT
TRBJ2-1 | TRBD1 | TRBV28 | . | CASRDIGDRGGEQFF | TGTGCCAGCAGAGACATCGGTGACAGGGGCGGTGAGCAGTTCTTC
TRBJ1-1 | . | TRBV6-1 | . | CASSQSKTGNTEAFF | TGTGCCAGCAGCCAGTCTAAAACGGGGAACACTGAAGCTTTCTTT
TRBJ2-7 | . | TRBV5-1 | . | CASSLSIQDFGSYEQYF | TGCGCCAGCAGCTTAAGTATACAGGACTTCGGGAGTTACGAGCAGTACTTC
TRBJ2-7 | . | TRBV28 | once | CASSLGGQGYEQYF | TGTGCCAGCAGTTTGGGCGGGCAAGGCTACGAGCAGTACTTC
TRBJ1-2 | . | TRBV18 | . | CASSQGANYGYTF | TGTGCCAGCTCACAAGGGGCCAACTATGGCTACACCTTC
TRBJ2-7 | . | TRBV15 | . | CATSRDRSSKYEQYF | TGTGCCACCAGCAGAGATAGAAGTTCCAAGTACGAGCAGTACTTC
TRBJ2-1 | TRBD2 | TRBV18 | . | CASSPGTSSYNEQFF | TGTGCCAGCTCACCAGGGACTAGCAGCTACAATGAGCAGTTCTTC
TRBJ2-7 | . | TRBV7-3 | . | CASRLGLAFSYEQYF | TGTGCCAGCAGGTTAGGACTGGCTTTCTCCTACGAGCAGTACTTC
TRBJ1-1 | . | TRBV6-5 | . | CASSSGTGSRMAFF | TGTGCCAGCAGTTCCGGGACTGGCTCCAGGATGGCTTTCTTT
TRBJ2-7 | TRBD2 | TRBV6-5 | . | CASSLRRESYEQYF | TGTGCCAGCAGTTTGCGGCGGGAGAGCTACGAGCAGTACTTC
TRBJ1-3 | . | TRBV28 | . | CASRGWSGNTIYF | TGTGCCAGCAGAGGTTGGAGTGGAAACACCATATATTTT
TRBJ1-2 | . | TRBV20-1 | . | CSAGTTYGYTF | TGCAGCGCGGGGACGACCTATGGCTACACCTTC
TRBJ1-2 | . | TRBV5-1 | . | CASSLRGDTNYGYTF | TGCGCCAGCAGCTTGAGAGGGGACACAAACTATGGCTACACCTTC
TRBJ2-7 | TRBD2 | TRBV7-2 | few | CASSFTGLAYEQYF | TGTGCCAGCAGCTTCACGGGACTAGCGTACGAGCAGTACTTC
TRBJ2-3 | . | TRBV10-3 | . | CAISEREGEGDTQYF | TGTGCCATCAGTGAGCGAGAGGGAGAGGGAGATACGCAGTATTTT
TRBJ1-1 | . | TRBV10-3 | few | CAIRIQGQPNTEAFF | TGTGCCATCAGGATACAAGGACAGCCAAACACTGAAGCTTTCTTT
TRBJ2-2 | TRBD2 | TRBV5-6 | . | CASNTLAANTGELFF | TGTGCCAGCAACACACTAGCGGCGAACACCGGGGAGCTGTTTTTT
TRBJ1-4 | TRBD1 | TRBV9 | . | CASSVEGAPNEKLFF | TGTGCCAGCAGCGTAGAGGGGGCACCTAATGAAAAACTGTTTTTT
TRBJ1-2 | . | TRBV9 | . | CASSVDGYGYTF | TGTGCCAGCAGCGTAGACGGGTATGGCTACACCTTC
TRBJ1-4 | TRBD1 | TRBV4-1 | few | CASRRTGYNSNEKLFF | TGCGCCAGCAGGCGGACAGGCTATAACTCTAATGAAAAACTGTTTTTT
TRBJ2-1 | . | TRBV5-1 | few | CASSLVLPVRFF | TGCGCCAGCAGCTTGGTATTACCCGTGCGATTCTTC
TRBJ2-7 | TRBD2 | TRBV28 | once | CASSVLAAYEQYF | TGTGCCAGCAGTGTACTAGCGGCCTACGAGCAGTACTTC
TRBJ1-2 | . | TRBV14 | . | CASSQAPPYDGYTF | TGTGCCAGCAGCCAAGCACCCCCCTACGATGGCTACACCTTC
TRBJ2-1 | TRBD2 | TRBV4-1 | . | CASSPGLAGRDEQFF | TGCGCCAGCAGCCCGGGACTAGCGGGGAGGGATGAGCAGTTCTTC
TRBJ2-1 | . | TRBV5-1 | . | CASSSGRTASSYNEQFF | TGCGCCAGCAGCTCGGGACGGACAGCCTCCTCCTACAATGAGCAGTTCTTC
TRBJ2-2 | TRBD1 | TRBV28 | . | CASSTGTGQTGELFF | TGTGCCAGCTCAACCGGGACAGGGCAGACCGGGGAGCTGTTTTTT
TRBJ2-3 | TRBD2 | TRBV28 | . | CASSDTSGRTTVDTQYF | TGTGCCAGCAGTGATACTAGCGGGAGGACGACAGTTGATACGCAGTATTTT
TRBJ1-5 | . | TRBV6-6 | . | CASSLGGVQPQHF | TGTGCCAGCAGTCTAGGGGGGGTCCAGCCCCAGCATTTT
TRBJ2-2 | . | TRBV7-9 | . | CASSLSSGELFF | TGTGCCAGCAGCTTAAGTAGCGGGGAGCTGTTTTTT
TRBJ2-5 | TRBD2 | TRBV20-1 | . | CKLAGQETQYF | TGCAAATTAGCGGGTCAAGAGACCCAGTACTTC